This is a list of T cell receptor beta chains from one sample in a study of shared clonotypes between healthy human individuals. TCRdb's table, derived via immunoSEQ multiplex PCR, lists solely in-frame clones and lacks some. The sample consists of 2 million to 3 million clones, over 85% of them appearing once. The sequenced material came from naive CD4+ T cells sorted from blood. The receptor set was obtained from a man younger than 30 in good health. The CDR3 runs from the conserved cysteine through the conserved F or W. The D gene is left open where the match is weak. Size values are once, few and many counts, or a class for expanded clones, and some rows have none.

>TRBJ2-3|-|-|TRBV5-1
CASSPVAATDTQYF
TGCGCCAGCAGCCCGGTGGCAGCTACAGATACGCAGTATTTT
>TRBJ2-1|-|once|TRBV4-3
CASSQDGLPNNEQFF
TGCGCCAGCAGCCAAGACGGGTTGCCCAACAATGAGCAGTTCTTC
>TRBJ2-7|TRBD2|-|TRBV2
CASTSSGRGSYEQYF
TGTGCCAGCACGTCTAGCGGGAGGGGGTCCTACGAGCAGTACTTC
>TRBJ2-4|-|-|TRBV6-5
CASSNGFSQYF
TGTGCCAGCAGTAATGGGTTTTCGCAGTACTTC
>TRBJ2-6|-|-|TRBV28
CASSFVWSRDPDSRRGGANVLTF
TGTGCCAGCAGTTTTGTCTGGTCCAGGGACCCGGACAGTCGTAGAGGTGGGGCCAACGTCCTGACTTTC
>TRBJ1-4|-|-|TRBV6-5
CASSPTASNEKLFF
TGTGCCAGCAGCCCGACAGCAAGTAATGAAAAACTGTTTTTT
>TRBJ1-1|TRBD1|-|TRBV5-4
CASSPPDRIGSTEAFF
TGTGCCAGCAGCCCTCCGGACAGGATAGGAAGCACTGAAGCTTTCTTT
>TRBJ1-4|-|once|TRBV5-6
CASSLEVGGAEKLFF
TGTGCCAGCAGCTTGGAGGTAGGAGGGGCTGAAAAACTGTTTTTT
>TRBJ1-4|-|-|TRBV15
CATSSDPGSATNEKLFF
TGTGCCACCAGCAGTGACCCCGGGAGTGCAACTAATGAAAAACTGTTTTTT
>TRBJ2-7|-|-|TRBV19
CASSLGASYEQYF
TGTGCCAGTAGTCTGGGTGCGTCCTACGAGCAGTACTTC
>TRBJ2-3|TRBD2|once|TRBV2
CASSEALGRGGTDTQYF
TGTGCCAGCAGTGAAGCGCTTGGGCGGGGGGGCACAGATACGCAGTATTTT
>TRBJ2-1|TRBD1|-|TRBV18
CASSPDRDNYNEQFF
TGTGCCAGCTCGCCCGACAGGGATAACTACAATGAGCAGTTCTTC
>TRBJ2-3|TRBD1|-|TRBV7-2
CASSRTGRSTDTQYF
TGTGCCAGCAGCCGGACAGGGCGGAGCACAGATACGCAGTATTTT
>TRBJ2-1|TRBD1|-|TRBV29-1
CSVYRQGEQFF
TGCAGCGTCTATCGACAGGGGGAGCAGTTCTTC
>TRBJ2-5|TRBD1|-|TRBV7-8
CASSPRRAGGYQETQYF
TGTGCCAGCAGCCCTCGACGGGCAGGGGGATACCAAGAGACCCAGTACTTC
>TRBJ2-3|-|once|TRBV7-3
CASSSSPGVDTQYF
TGTGCCAGCAGCTCAAGCCCGGGGGTAGATACGCAGTATTTT
>TRBJ1-6|TRBD1|-|TRBV10-3
CAISEGYAGGSSPLHF
TGTGCCATCAGTGAAGGATACGCAGGGGGGAGTTCACCCCTCCACTTT
>TRBJ1-4|-|-|TRBV5-4
CASSPKGGEKLFF
TGTGCCAGCAGCCCCAAGGGAGGCGAAAAACTGTTTTTT
>TRBJ2-7|TRBD1|once|TRBV4-1
CASSHLPLGQGMFYEQYF
TGCGCCAGCAGCCACTTGCCCCTGGGACAGGGGATGTTCTACGAGCAGTACTTC
>TRBJ1-1|TRBD1|-|TRBV10-3
CATRQGGGNTEAFF
TGTGCCACCAGACAGGGCGGGGGGAACACTGAAGCTTTCTTT
>TRBJ2-7|-|-|TRBV7-9
CASSPTAGGQYF
TGTGCCAGCAGCCCAACGGCGGGCGGGCAGTACTTC
>TRBJ2-6|TRBD1|-|TRBV30
CAWRAGQGASGANVLTF
TGTGCCTGGAGGGCGGGTCAGGGGGCCTCTGGGGCCAACGTCCTGACTTTC
>TRBJ2-2|TRBD2|-|TRBV18
CASSPQELAGSGELFF
TGTGCCAGCTCACCACAGGAACTAGCGGGGAGCGGGGAGCTGTTTTTT
>TRBJ2-2|TRBD2|-|TRBV7-8
CASSPRTSLNTGELFF
TGTGCCAGCAGCCCCCGGACTAGCTTGAACACCGGGGAGCTGTTTTTT
>TRBJ2-5|TRBD1|-|TRBV28
CASSSTGGAEETQYF
TGTGCCAGCAGTTCGACAGGGGGCGCCGAAGAGACCCAGTACTTC
>TRBJ2-3|TRBD2|-|TRBV7-2
CASRTSGHTDTQYF
TGTGCCAGCCGTACTAGCGGCCACACAGATACGCAGTATTTT
>TRBJ2-7|TRBD1|-|TRBV5-6
CASSFRGISFHEQYF
TGTGCCAGCAGCTTCAGGGGGATCAGTTTCCACGAGCAGTACTTC
>TRBJ2-5|TRBD2|once|TRBV30
CAWSPTSSGGETQYF
TGTGCCTGGAGTCCAACCTCTAGCGGGGGGGAGACCCAGTACTTC
>TRBJ1-2|-|-|TRBV10-3
CAISELAYGYTF
TGTGCCATCAGTGAGCTTGCCTATGGCTACACCTTC
>TRBJ2-2|-|once|TRBV9
CASSTAMNTGELFF
TGTGCCAGCTCCACAGCGATGAACACCGGGGAGCTGTTTTTT
>TRBJ2-7|TRBD2|-|TRBV7-2
CASSSTSGSSSYEQYF
TGTGCCAGCAGCTCGACTAGCGGGAGTAGCTCCTACGAGCAGTACTTC
>TRBJ2-5|TRBD2|-|TRBV5-4
CASSQRTGGRLETQYF
TGTGCCAGCAGCCAGAGGACGGGGGGGCGATTAGAGACCCAGTACTTC
>TRBJ2-3|-|-|TRBV14
CASSQRDAAGDTQYF
TGTGCCAGCAGCCAGAGGGACGCCGCGGGGGATACGCAGTATTTT
>TRBJ1-1|-|-|TRBV20-1
CSAKGPFEAFF
TGCAGTGCTAAAGGACCCTTTGAAGCTTTCTTT
>TRBJ2-1|-|-|TRBV7-9
CASSLSGYEQFF
TGTGCCAGCAGCTTAAGCGGCTATGAGCAGTTCTTC
>TRBJ1-3|-|-|TRBV6-1
CASSLLNPNTIYF
TGTGCCAGCAGTCTTCTCAATCCGAACACCATATATTTT
>TRBJ2-1|TRBD2|-|TRBV2
CASSPGLAGVHTYNEQFF
TGTGCCAGCAGTCCGGGACTAGCGGGAGTACACACCTACAATGAGCAGTTCTTC
>TRBJ1-1|-|-|TRBV18
CASSPQAGDTEAFF
TGTGCCAGCTCACCACAGGCGGGCGACACTGAAGCTTTCTTT
>TRBJ2-7|TRBD1|-|TRBV18
CASSPTTGNEQYF
TGTGCCAGCTCACCGACGACAGGGAACGAGCAGTACTTC
>TRBJ1-4|-|few|TRBV30
CAWSRNLRGEKLFF
TGTGCCTGGAGTAGGAACCTGCGAGGTGAAAAACTGTTTTTT
>TRBJ2-7|-|-|TRBV9
CASSADTAQLYEQYF
TGTGCCAGCAGCGCCGACACCGCTCAACTGTACGAGCAGTACTTC
>TRBJ2-3|-|-|TRBV10-1
CASSDRGKPDTQYF
TGCGCCAGCAGTGACAGGGGCAAACCAGATACGCAGTATTTT